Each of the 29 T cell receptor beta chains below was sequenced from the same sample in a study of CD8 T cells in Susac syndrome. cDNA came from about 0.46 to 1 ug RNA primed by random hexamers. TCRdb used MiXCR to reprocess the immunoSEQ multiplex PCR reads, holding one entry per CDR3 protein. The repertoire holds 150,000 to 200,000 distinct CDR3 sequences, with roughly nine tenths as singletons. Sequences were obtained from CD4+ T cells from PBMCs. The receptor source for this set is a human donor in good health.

Here the CDR3 DNA reads TGCAGTGCTCAAACACAGGGCAACTATGGCTACACCTTC. Its translation is CSAQTQGNYGYTF. The chain is built from TRBV20-1 and TRBJ1-2, with D possibly matching TRBD1 (6 bases). Deletions cut 5 bases from V and 2 bases from J, with 12 bases between. Germline assignment: CDR1 DFQATT and CDR2 SNEGSKA (reference sequence). This CDR3 is built from 13 residues.

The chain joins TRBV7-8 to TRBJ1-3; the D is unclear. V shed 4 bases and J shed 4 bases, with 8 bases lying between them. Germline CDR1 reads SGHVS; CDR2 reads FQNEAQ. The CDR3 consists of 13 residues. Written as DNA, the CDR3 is TGTGCCAGCAGCTCGCGACCCGGAAACACCATATATTTT. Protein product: CASSSRPGNTIYF.

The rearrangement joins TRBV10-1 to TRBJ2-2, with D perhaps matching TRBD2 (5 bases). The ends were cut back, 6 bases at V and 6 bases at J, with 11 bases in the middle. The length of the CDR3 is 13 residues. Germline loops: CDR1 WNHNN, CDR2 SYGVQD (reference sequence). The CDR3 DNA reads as TGCGCCAGCAGATCTCGGGGTTCCGGGGAGCTGTTTTTT. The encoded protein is CASRSRGSGELFF.

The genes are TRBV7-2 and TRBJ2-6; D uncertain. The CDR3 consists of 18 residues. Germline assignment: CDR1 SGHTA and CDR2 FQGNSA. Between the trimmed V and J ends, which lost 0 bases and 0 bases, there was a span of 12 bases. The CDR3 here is CASSLAATAFSGANVLTF. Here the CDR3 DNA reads TGTGCCAGCAGCTTAGCAGCAACAGCCTTCTCTGGGGCCAACGTCCTGACTTTC.

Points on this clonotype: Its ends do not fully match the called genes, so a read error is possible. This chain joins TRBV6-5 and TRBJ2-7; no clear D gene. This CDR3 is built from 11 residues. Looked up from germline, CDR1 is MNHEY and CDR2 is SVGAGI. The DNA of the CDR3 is TGTGCCAGCAGCCCCCTATCCCCGCGTGACTTC. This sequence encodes CASSPLSPRDF.

CDR3 bases: TGCAGCGTTGAGGGGGGAGGCAATCAGCCCCAGCATTTT. It yields the protein CSVEGGGNQPQHF. The V call is TRBV29-1, the J call TRBJ1-5; D possibly corresponds to TRBD1 (5 bases). The V end was cut by 3 bases, the J end by 2 bases, with 8 bases between. Germline V lookup: CDR1 SQVTM, CDR2 ANQGSEA. CDR3 length: 13 amino acids.

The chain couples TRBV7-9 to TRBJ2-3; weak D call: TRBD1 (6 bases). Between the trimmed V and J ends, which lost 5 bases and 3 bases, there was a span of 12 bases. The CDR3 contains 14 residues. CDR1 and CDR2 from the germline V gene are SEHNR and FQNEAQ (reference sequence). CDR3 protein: CASSRQARTDTQYF. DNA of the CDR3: TGTGCCAGCAGCCGACAGGCAAGGACAGATACGCAGTATTTT.

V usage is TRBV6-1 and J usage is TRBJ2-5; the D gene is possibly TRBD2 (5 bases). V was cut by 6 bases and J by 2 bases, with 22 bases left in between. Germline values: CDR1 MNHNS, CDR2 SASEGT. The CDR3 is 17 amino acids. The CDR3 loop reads CASRGLARAGEQETQYF. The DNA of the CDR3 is TGTGCCAGCAGAGGGCTAGCCCGGGCGGGCGAACAAGAGACCCAGTACTTC.

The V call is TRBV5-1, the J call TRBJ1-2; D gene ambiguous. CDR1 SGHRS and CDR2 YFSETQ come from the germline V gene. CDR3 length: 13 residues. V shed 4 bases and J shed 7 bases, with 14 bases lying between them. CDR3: CASSGGAGFGYTF. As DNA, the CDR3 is TGCGCCAGCAGCGGTGGAGCGGGGTTTGGCTACACCTTC.

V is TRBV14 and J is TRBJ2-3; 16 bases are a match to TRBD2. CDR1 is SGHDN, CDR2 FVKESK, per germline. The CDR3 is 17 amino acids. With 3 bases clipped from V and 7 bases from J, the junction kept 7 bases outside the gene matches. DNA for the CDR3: TGTGCCAGCAGCCACCTCGGGACTAGCGGGGGGGCTAATACGCAGTATTTT. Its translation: CASSHLGTSGGANTQYF.

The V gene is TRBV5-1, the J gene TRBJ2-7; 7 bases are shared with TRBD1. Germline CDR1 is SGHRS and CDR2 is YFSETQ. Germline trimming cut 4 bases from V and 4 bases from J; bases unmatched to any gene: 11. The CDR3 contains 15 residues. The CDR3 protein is CASSLSPTGPYEQYF. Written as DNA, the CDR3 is TGCGCCAGCAGCCTGTCTCCGACAGGGCCTTACGAGCAGTACTTC. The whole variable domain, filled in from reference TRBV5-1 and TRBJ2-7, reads KAGVTQTPRYLIKTRGQQVTLSCSPISGHRSVSWYQQTPGQGLQFLFEYFSETQRNKGNFPGRFSGRQFSNSRSEMNVSTLELGDSALYLCASSLSPTGPYEQYFGPGTRLTVT.

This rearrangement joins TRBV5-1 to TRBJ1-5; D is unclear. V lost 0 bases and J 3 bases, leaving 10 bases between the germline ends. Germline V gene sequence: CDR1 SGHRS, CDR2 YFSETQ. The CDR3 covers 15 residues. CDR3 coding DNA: TGCGCCAGCAGCTTGGCCGGCAGGAACAATCAGCCCCAGCATTTT. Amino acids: CASSLAGRNNQPQHF.

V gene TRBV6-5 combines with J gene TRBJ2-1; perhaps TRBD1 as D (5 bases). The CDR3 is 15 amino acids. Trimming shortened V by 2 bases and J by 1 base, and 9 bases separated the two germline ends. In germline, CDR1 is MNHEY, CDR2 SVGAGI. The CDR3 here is CASSYEGASYNEQFF. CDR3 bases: TGTGCCAGCAGTTACGAAGGGGCTTCCTACAATGAGCAGTTCTTC.

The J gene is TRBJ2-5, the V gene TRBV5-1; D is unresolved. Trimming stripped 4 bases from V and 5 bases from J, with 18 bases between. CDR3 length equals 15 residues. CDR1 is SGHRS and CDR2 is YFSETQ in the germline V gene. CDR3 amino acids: CASSRWTAFRETQYF. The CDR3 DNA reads TGCGCCAGCAGCAGGTGGACGGCCTTTCGGGAGACCCAGTACTTC.

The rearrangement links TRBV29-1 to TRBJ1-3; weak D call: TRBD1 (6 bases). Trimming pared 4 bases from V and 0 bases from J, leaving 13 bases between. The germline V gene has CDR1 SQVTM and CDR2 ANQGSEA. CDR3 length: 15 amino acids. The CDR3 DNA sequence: TGCAGCGTTGTGGGACATGGAGGCTCTGGAAACACCATATATTTT. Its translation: CSVVGHGGSGNTIYF.

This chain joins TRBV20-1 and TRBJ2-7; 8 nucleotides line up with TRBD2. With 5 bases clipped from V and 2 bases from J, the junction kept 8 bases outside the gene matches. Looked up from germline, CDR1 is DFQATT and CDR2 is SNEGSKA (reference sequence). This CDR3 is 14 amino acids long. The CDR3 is CSAATSGNAYEQYF. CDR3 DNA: TGCAGTGCTGCTACTAGCGGAAACGCCTACGAGCAGTACTTC.

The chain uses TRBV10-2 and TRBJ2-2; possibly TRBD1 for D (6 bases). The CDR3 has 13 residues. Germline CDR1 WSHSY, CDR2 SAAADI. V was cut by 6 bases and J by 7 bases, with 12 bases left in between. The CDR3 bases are TGCGCCAGCAGGGAACAGGGCGGCGGGGAGCTGTTTTTT. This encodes CASREQGGGELFF.

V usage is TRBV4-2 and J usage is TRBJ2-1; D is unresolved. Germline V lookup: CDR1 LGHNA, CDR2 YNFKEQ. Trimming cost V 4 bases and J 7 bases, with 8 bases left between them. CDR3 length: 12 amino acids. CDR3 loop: CASSPFENEQFF. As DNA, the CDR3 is TGTGCCAGCAGCCCCTTTGAGAATGAGCAGTTCTTC.

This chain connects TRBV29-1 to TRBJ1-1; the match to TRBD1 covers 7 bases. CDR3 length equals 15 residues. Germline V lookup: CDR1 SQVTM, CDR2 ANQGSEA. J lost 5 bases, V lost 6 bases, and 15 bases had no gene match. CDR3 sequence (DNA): TGCAGCGTGGGGGGAATCCGACAGGGCGGGACTGAAGCTTTCTTT. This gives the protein CSVGGIRQGGTEAFF. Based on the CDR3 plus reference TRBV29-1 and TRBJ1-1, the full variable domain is SAVISQKPSRDICQRGTSLTIQCQVDSQVTMMFWYRQQPGQSLTLIATANQGSEATYESGFVIDKFPISRPNLTFSTLTVSNMSPEDSSIYLCSVGGIRQGGTEAFFGQGTRLTVV.

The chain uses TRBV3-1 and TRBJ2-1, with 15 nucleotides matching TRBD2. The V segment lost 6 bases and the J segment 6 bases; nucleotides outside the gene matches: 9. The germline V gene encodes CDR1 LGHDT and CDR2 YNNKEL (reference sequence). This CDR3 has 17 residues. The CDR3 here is CASRPIGLAGGSNEQFF. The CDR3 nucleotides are TGTGCCAGCAGGCCGATTGGACTAGCGGGAGGGTCCAATGAGCAGTTCTTC.

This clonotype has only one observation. The CDR3, as DNA: TGCGCCAGCAGCCCGGGGGAGGGAAATTCACCCCTCCACTTT. The encoded protein is CASSPGEGNSPLHF. The chain employs TRBV5-1 and TRBJ1-6; TRBD1 is a possible D gene (5 bases). The CDR3 sequence is 14 residues long. Trimming took off 4 bases at V and 7 bases at J, with 12 bases between the two ends. Germline assignment: CDR1 SGHRS and CDR2 YFSETQ.

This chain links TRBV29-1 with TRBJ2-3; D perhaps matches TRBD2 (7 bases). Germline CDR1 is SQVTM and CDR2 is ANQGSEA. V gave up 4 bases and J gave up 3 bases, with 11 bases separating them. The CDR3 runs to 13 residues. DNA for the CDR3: TGCAGCGTTGGGGGGGGCGCAACAGATACGCAGTATTTT. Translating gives CSVGGGATDTQYF.

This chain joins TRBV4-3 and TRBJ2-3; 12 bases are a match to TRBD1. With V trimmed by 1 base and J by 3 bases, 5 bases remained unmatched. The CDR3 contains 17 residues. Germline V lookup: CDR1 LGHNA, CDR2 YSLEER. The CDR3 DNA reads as TGCGCCAGCAGCCAAGTAGGGGACAGGGGGCAGACAGATACGCAGTATTTT. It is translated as CASSQVGDRGQTDTQYF.

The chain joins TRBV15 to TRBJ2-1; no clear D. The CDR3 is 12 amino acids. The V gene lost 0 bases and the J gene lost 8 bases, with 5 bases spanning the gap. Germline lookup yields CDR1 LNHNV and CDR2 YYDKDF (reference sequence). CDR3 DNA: TGTGCCACCAGCAGAGATGGGTATGAGCAGTTCTTC. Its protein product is CATSRDGYEQFF.

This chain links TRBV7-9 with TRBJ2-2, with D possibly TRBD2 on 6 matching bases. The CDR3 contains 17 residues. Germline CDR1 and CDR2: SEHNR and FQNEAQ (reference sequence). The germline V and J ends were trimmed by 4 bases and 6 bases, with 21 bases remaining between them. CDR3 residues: CASSWDLEGYYPGELFF. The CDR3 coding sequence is TGTGCCAGCAGCTGGGACCTGGAGGGGTATTACCCCGGGGAGCTGTTTTTT.

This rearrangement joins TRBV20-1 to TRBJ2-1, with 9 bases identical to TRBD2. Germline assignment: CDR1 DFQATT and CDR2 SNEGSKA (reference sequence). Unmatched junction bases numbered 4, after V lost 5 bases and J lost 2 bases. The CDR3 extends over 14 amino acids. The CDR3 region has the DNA TGCAGTGCTCTTAGCGGGGGCGCCTACAATGAGCAGTTCTTC. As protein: CSALSGGAYNEQFF.

The CDR3 nucleotides read TGCAGTGCTAGAGATGAACAGGGGGCGACCCAGTACTTC. This sequence encodes CSARDEQGATQYF. V usage is TRBV20-1 and J usage is TRBJ2-5; 9 nucleotides line up with TRBD1. This CDR3 spans 13 amino acids. The junction had 3 bases not matched to a gene; V was cut back by 0 bases and J by 7 bases. Germline lookup yields CDR1 DFQATT and CDR2 SNEGSKA (reference sequence).

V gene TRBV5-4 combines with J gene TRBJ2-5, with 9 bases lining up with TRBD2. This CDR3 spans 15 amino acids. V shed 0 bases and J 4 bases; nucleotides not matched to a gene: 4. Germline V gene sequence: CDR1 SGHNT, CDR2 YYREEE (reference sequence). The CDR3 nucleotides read TGTGCCAGCAGCTTGGGCGGGGGGGCCGGAGAGACCCAGTACTTC. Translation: CASSLGGGAGETQYF.

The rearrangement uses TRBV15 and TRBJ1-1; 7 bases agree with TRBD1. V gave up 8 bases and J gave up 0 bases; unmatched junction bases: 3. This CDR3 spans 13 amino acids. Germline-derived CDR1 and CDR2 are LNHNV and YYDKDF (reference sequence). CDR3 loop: CATRQGLNTEAFF. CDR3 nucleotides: TGTGCCACCCGACAGGGACTGAACACTGAAGCTTTCTTT. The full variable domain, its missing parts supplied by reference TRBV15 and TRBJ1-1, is DAMVIQNPRYQVTQFGKPVTLSCSQTLNHNVMYWYQQKSSQAPKLLFHYYDKDFNNEADTPDNFQSRRPNTSFCFLDIRSPGLGDTAMYLCATRQGLNTEAFFGQGTRLTVV.